The 23 T cell receptor beta chains in this list originate from one sample, sequenced in a study of T cell responses to AZD1222 COVID-19 vaccine (dated by TCRdb to the early 2020s). The sample's time point label, in plain terms: about 28 days (+/-7) after the second vaccine dose. Library preparation used the immunoSEQ multiplex PCR assay. TCRdb carries this immuneACCESS record with in-frame sequences only. Its versions omit some clonotypes, under half of them owing to an unresolved V gene in the studies checked, with the rest unexplained. The sample profile shows over 85,000 clones; around nine tenths of them were found once. The top ten clones comprise 5.3% of the sample. The source material was peripheral blood, sampled 28 days after the second AZD1222 dose. The receptors come from an adult who received the AZD1222 COVID-19 vaccine.

J is TRBJ1-2 and V is TRBV6-2 or TRBV6-3; D gene ambiguous. V dropped 3 bases and J dropped 0 bases, with 5 bases sitting between them. Germline loops: CDR1 MNHEY, CDR2 SVGEGT. The CDR3 sequence is 13 residues long. The CDR3 protein is CASSYSANYGYTF. For the CDR3, the DNA is TGTGCCAGCAGTTATTCGGCTAACTATGGCTACACCTTC.

This rearrangement joins TRBV29-1 to TRBJ2-7; D not resolved. CDR3 length equals 14 residues. In germline, CDR1 is SQVTM, CDR2 ANQGSEA. The V end lost 8 bases, the J end lost 3 bases, and 20 bases lay between the germline ends. The CDR3 loop reads CSSERASAGYEQYF. CDR3 nucleotide sequence: TGCAGCTCAGAGCGCGCGAGTGCCGGCTACGAGCAGTACTTC.

The chain employs TRBV28 and TRBJ2-5; perhaps TRBD2 as D (6 bases). The CDR3 sequence is 14 residues long. Germline V CDR1 and CDR2: MDHEN, SYDVKM. The ends were cut back, 3 bases at V and 2 bases at J, with 10 bases in the middle. CDR3 loop: CASSLGGEQETQYF. The CDR3 coding sequence is TGTGCCAGCAGTTTGGGCGGGGAACAAGAGACCCAGTACTTC.

This clone occurred once. V gene TRBV5-6 combines with J gene TRBJ2-1; 9 bases are a match to TRBD2. From germline, CDR1 is SGHDT and CDR2 YYEEEE. The CDR3 is 15 amino acids. The ends lost 4 bases at V and 6 bases at J; junction bases unmatched: 8. This CDR3 reads CASSKTGLALNEQFF. CDR3 coding DNA: TGTGCCAGCAGCAAAACGGGACTAGCCCTCAATGAGCAGTTCTTC.

The count of this clone is one. V is TRBV6-5 and J is TRBJ2-1; 7 nucleotides agree with TRBD1. J gave up 7 bases and V 0 bases, and 0 bases lay outside the gene matches. The CDR3 totals 13 residues. The V gene's germline CDR1 is MNHEY and CDR2 SVGAGI. Here the CDR3 reads CASSYSQGNEQFF. The CDR3 DNA is TGTGCCAGCAGTTACTCACAGGGGAATGAGCAGTTCTTC.

The chain employs TRBV30 and TRBJ2-1; D not resolved. Trimming took off 2 bases at V and 6 bases at J, with 11 bases between the two ends. Germline V gene data show CDR1 as GTSNPN and CDR2 as SVGIG (reference sequence). This CDR3 comprises 13 residues. This chain's CDR3 is CAWSPREANEQFF. Here the CDR3 DNA reads TGTGCCTGGAGTCCTAGAGAGGCCAATGAGCAGTTCTTC.

The chain is built from TRBV29-1 and TRBJ2-6; D uncertain. CDR1 and CDR2 (germline): SQVTM, ANQGSEA. V gave up 3 bases and J gave up 3 bases, with 9 bases separating them. The CDR3 runs 14 residues. For the CDR3, the DNA is TGCAGCGTTGACGCTACTAATGGGGCCAACGTCCTGACTTTC. Its protein product is CSVDATNGANVLTF.

Concerning this clone: An end of the junction does not agree with germline; a read error may underlie this. The chain carries TRBV11-2 and TRBJ1-5; a possible D gene is TRBD1 (6 bases). CDR3 size: 15 residues. Germline-derived CDR1 and CDR2 are SGHAT and FQNNGV. The CDR3 sequence is CASSLTRGGNQLQHF. CDR3 sequence (DNA): TGTGCCAGCAGCTTAACCAGGGGTGGCAATCAGCTCCAGCATTTT.

This clone was detected only once. The chain is built from TRBV28 and TRBJ1-2; 7 bases agree with TRBD1. CDR3 length: 14 amino acids. Trimming at V came to 5 bases and at J to 4 bases, leaving 7 bases not matched to a gene. Germline V gene data show CDR1 as MDHEN and CDR2 as SYDVKM. The CDR3 coding sequence is TGTGCCAGCAGTCCCGGACAGGCAGCCTATGGCTACACCTTC. It yields the protein CASSPGQAAYGYTF.

This chain connects TRBV4-3 to TRBJ2-7; D ambiguous. The CDR3 is 16 amino acids. Trimming pared 0 bases from V and 0 bases from J, leaving 12 bases between. The germline V gene has CDR1 LGHNA and CDR2 YSLEER. DNA for the CDR3: TGCGCCAGCAGCCAAGATCGCACCGGTACCTCCTACGAGCAGTACTTC. It specifies CASSQDRTGTSYEQYF.

This sequence joins TRBV5-1 and TRBJ2-1; 7 bases match TRBD1. CDR3 length: 14 residues. Unmatched junction bases numbered 3, after V lost 3 bases and J lost 3 bases. Germline CDR1 SGHRS, CDR2 YFSETQ. The CDR3 is CASSSGQDYNEQFF. The CDR3 region has the DNA TGCGCCAGCAGCTCCGGACAGGACTACAATGAGCAGTTCTTC.

There are a few counts of this clone. The chain uses TRBV7-8 and TRBJ2-7; 8 nucleotides line up with TRBD1. Germline V gene sequence: CDR1 SGHVS, CDR2 FQNEAQ. V was pared by 1 base and J by 2 bases, with 7 bases of the junction left unmatched. CDR3 size: 16 residues. CDR3: CASSLGTGTGAYEQYF. The CDR3 DNA sequence: TGTGCCAGCAGCTTAGGGACCGGGACAGGCGCCTACGAGCAGTACTTC. The variable domain in full, completed from reference TRBV7-8 and TRBJ2-7, reads GAGVSQSPRYKVAKRGQDVALRCDPISGHVSLFWYQQALGQGPEFLTYFQNEAQLDKSGLPSDRFFAERPEGSVSTLKIQRTQQEDSAVYLCASSLGTGTGAYEQYFGPGTRLTVT.

The chain carries TRBV12-3 or TRBV12-4 and TRBJ1-1; TRBD1 is a possible D gene (5 bases). The V and J ends lost 8 bases and 2 bases respectively, with 9 bases between them. The CDR3 is 12 amino acids. In DNA form, the CDR3 reads TGTGCCAGCGGAACAGGAAACACTGAAGCTTTCTTT. It specifies CASGTGNTEAFF.

The chain combines TRBV6-2 or TRBV6-3 with TRBJ1-1; the match to TRBD1 covers 11 bases. Germline CDR1 and CDR2: MNHEY and SVGEGT. The CDR3 runs 16 residues. With V trimmed by 6 bases and J by 1 base, 7 bases remained unmatched. The CDR3, as DNA: TGTGCCAGCAGCGCAGGGACAGGGGGGAGGAACACTGAAGCTTTCTTT. As protein: CASSAGTGGRNTEAFF.

This rearrangement joins TRBV6-5 to TRBJ1-4; TRBD1 agrees at 10 bases. V dropped 7 bases and J dropped 7; count of bases not matched to a gene: 3. The CDR3 has 13 amino acids. The germline V gene encodes CDR1 MNHEY and CDR2 SVGAGI. The CDR3 is CASKTGGREKLFF. CDR3 sequence (DNA): TGTGCCAGCAAGACAGGGGGCCGTGAAAAACTGTTTTTT.

The V call is TRBV6-2 or TRBV6-3, the J call TRBJ1-1, with a possible D match to TRBD1 (5 bases). The CDR3 contains 13 residues. CDR1 MNHEY and CDR2 SVGEGT come from the germline V gene. With 5 bases removed from V and 6 bases from J, the gap between germline ends came to 13 bases. The CDR3 loop reads CASSAQLGAEAFF. CDR3 DNA sequence: TGTGCCAGCAGTGCTCAACTGGGGGCTGAAGCTTTCTTT.

J is TRBJ2-3 and V is TRBV9; D gene unclear. The CDR3 has 17 amino acids. Germline V gene lookup returns CDR1 SGDLS and CDR2 YYNGEE. V lost 0 bases to trimming and J lost 0 bases, with 14 bases between them. The CDR3: CASSVAFDSTSTDTQYF. The CDR3 DNA sequence: TGTGCCAGCAGCGTAGCTTTCGACTCCACTAGCACAGATACGCAGTATTTT.

This chain connects TRBV6-5 to TRBJ1-6; D is uncertain. This CDR3 contains 15 residues. The ends were cut back, 4 bases at V and 2 bases at J, with 9 bases in the middle. The germline gives CDR1 MNHEY, CDR2 SVGAGI. The chain's CDR3 is CASSSGLAYNSPLHF. Written as DNA, the CDR3 is TGTGCCAGCAGTTCAGGACTTGCCTATAATTCACCCCTCCACTTT.

CDR3 loop: CASSFLMDREAAYNSPLHF. For the CDR3, the DNA is TGTGCCAGCAGCTTCCTAATGGACAGGGAGGCTGCTTATAATTCACCCCTCCACTTT. This chain joins TRBV7-2 and TRBJ1-6; 8 bases are a match to TRBD1. Germline V CDR1 and CDR2: SGHTA, FQGNSA. Trimming at V came to 3 bases and at J to 4 bases, leaving 14 bases not matched to a gene. The CDR3 extends over 19 amino acids.

The chain recombines TRBV5-1 with TRBJ2-7; TRBD2 matches 10 bases. The germline V gene has CDR1 SGHRS and CDR2 YFSETQ. Losses at the gene ends were 0 bases for V and 5 bases for J; bases not matched to a gene: 5. The length of the CDR3 is 15 residues. CDR3 coding DNA: TGCGCCAGCAGCTTGGACGGTAGCGGGGGGAACGAGCAGTACGTC. This gives the protein CASSLDGSGGNEQYV.

The CDR3 DNA follows: TGTGCCAGCAGCTTAGCGAGCTCAGCAACTAATGAAAAACTGTTTTTT. Translated, it gives CASSLASSATNEKLFF. This chain links TRBV11-2 with TRBJ1-4; D remains ambiguous. The CDR3 length is 16 residues. Germline V gene lookup returns CDR1 SGHAT and CDR2 FQNNGV. V was clipped by 1 base and J by 0 bases, with 9 bases between them.

The chain links TRBV7-2 to TRBJ2-3; 7 bases fit TRBD2. V shed 8 bases, J shed 0 bases, and the junction held 5 bases outside the gene matches. The germline CDR1 and CDR2 sequences are SGHTA and FQGNSA. This CDR3 is built from 14 residues. The DNA of the CDR3 is TGTGCCAGCGAGATTAGCGGGAGCACAGATACGCAGTATTTT. It encodes CASEISGSTDTQYF.

The chain couples TRBV2 to TRBJ1-2; no clear D gene. CDR3 length equals 12 residues. With 8 bases removed from V and 1 base from J, the gap between germline ends came to 8 bases. Germline CDR1 reads SNHLY; CDR2 reads FYNNEI. The CDR3 DNA sequence: TGTGCCAGCGTAAGGAATAACTATGGCTACACCTTC. It is translated as CASVRNNYGYTF.